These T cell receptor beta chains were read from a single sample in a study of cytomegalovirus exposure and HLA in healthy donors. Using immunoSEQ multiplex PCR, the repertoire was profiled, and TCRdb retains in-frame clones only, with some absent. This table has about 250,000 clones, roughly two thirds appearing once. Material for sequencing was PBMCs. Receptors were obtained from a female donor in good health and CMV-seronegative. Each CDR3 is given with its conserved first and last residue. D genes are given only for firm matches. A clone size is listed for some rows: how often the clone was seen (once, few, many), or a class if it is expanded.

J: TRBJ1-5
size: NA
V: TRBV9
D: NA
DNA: TGTGCCAGCAGTGCAGGAGGGGGGGATCAGCCCCAGCATTTT
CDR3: CASSAGGGDQPQHF

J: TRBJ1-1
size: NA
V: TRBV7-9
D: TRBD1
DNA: TGTGCCAGCAGAGGACAGGGGGCGGACACTGAAGCTTTCTTT
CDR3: CASRGQGADTEAFF

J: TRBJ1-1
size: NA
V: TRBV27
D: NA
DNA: TGTGCCAGCAGTTTATCCGCAGGGCTGAGCACTGAAGCTTTCTTT
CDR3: CASSLSAGLSTEAFF

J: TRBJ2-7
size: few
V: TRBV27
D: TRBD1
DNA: TGTGCCAGCAGGGCGGAGGACAGGCGATCCTACGAGCAGTACTTC
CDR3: CASRAEDRRSYEQYF

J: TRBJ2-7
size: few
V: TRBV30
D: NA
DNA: TGTGCCTGGAGTGTCGCCAGTGCCTACGAGCAGTACTTC
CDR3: CAWSVASAYEQYF

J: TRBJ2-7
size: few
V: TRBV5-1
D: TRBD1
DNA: TGCGCCAGCAGCTGGACAGGGGACTACGAGCAGTACTTC
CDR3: CASSWTGDYEQYF

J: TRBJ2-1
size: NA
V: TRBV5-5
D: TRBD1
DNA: TGTGCCAGCATCCCCGACAGGGTCCGTAAGAATGAGCAGTTCTTC
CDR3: CASIPDRVRKNEQFF

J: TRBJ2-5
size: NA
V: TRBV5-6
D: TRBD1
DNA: TGTGCCAGCAGCTGGGACAGGGACCAAGAGACCCAGTACTTC
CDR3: CASSWDRDQETQYF

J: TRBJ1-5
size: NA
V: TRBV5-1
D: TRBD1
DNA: TGCGCCAGCAGCTTGGATCCGGGACAGAATCAGCCCCAGCATTTT
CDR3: CASSLDPGQNQPQHF

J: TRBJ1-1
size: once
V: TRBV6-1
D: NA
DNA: TGTGCCAGCAGTGAGAGTCTGTCAGCTTTCTTT
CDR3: CASSESLSAFF

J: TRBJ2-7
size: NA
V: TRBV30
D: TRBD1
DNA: TGTGCCTGGAGTTCGGGACAGGGATACGAGCAGTACTTC
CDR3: CAWSSGQGYEQYF

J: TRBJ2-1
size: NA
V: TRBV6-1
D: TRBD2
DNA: TGTGCCAGTCGATCCGGGACTAGCGGATACAATGAGCAGTTCTTC
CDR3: CASRSGTSGYNEQFF

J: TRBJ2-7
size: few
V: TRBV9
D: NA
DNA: TGTGCCAGCAGCGTAGGTGTCGGGTCCTACGGGCAGTACTTC
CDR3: CASSVGVGSYGQYF

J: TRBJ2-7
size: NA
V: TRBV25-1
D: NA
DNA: TGTGCCAGCAGTGAATCGAAATCCGGGACACCCTACGAGCAGTACTTC
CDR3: CASSESKSGTPYEQYF

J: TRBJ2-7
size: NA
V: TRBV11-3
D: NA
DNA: TGTGCCAGCAGCTTTGGCCAGCGGAACCACTACGAGCAGTACTTC
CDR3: CASSFGQRNHYEQYF

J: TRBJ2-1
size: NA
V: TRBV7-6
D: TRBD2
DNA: TGTGCCAGCGCGGGACTAGCGGGGATCAATGAGCAGTTCTTC
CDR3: CASAGLAGINEQFF

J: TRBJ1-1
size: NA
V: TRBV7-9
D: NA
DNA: TGTGCCAGCAGCTCCCCAGGGAACACTGAAGCTTTCTTT
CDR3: CASSSPGNTEAFF

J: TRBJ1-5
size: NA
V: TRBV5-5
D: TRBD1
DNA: TGTGCCAGCAGCACCACAGGGGCTCCTAACAATCAGCCCCAGCATTTT
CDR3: CASSTTGAPNNQPQHF

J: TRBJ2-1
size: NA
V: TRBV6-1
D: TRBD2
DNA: TGTGCCAGCATGGCTAGCGGGATACGGGTCAATGAGCAGTTCTTC
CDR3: CASMASGIRVNEQFF

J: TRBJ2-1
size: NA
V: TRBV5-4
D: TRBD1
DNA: TGTGCCAGCAGCTTGGCCCGGGGACAGAGCAATGAGCAGTTCTTC
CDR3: CASSLARGQSNEQFF

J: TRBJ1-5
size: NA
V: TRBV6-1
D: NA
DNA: TGTGCCAGCAGTGAAGGGGCAAACAATCAGCCCCAGCATTTT
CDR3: CASSEGANNQPQHF

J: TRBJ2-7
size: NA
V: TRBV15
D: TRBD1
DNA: TGTGCCACCAGCAAACCACCGGGACAGGGCTCCTACGAGCAGTACTTC
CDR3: CATSKPPGQGSYEQYF

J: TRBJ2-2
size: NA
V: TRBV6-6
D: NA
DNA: TGTGCCAGCAGTTGGGGCGGGACGAACACCGGGGAGCTGTTTTTT
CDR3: CASSWGGTNTGELFF

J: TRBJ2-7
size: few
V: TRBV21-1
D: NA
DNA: TGTGCCAGCAGCAAAGGGACAGGGGACCCTCTCTCCTACGAGCAGTACTTC
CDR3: CASSKGTGDPLSYEQYF

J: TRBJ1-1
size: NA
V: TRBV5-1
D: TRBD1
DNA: TGCGCCAGCAGCGGCACCGGGACAGGGGCCGAGGGAGCTTTCTTT
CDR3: CASSGTGTGAEGAFF

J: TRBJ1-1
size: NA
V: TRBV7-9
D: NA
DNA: TGTGCCAGCAGCTTAGTTGGGGCAGGACAAGCTTTCTTT
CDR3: CASSLVGAGQAFF

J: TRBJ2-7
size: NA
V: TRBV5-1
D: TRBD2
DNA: TGCGCCAGCAGCACTAGCGGAGAAAGGGGCTACGAGCAGTACTTC
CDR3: CASSTSGERGYEQYF

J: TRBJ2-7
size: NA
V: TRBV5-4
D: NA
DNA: TGTGCCAGCAGCCTTCCGGGTCCGGCCTACGAGCAGTACTTC
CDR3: CASSLPGPAYEQYF

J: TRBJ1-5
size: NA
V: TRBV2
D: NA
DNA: TGTGCCAGCAGTGAAGCCGGGCCTTCTGGGGGCCCTAATCAGCCCCAGCATTTT
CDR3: CASSEAGPSGGPNQPQHF